Listed below are T cell receptor beta chains from one sample, sequenced in a study of shared clonotypes between healthy human individuals. Clones were sequenced by immunoSEQ multiplex PCR, and TCRdb holds only the in-frame ones, with some missing. The sample has some 2,500,000 clones, around 93% seen once. Input material: naive CD4+ T cells from PBMCs. Every receptor here comes from a man between 18 and 35 years old in good health. Some clones in this sample may be carry-over from other donors' samples. The CDR3 runs from the conserved cysteine through the conserved F or W. The D gene is left open where the match is weak. Some rows have no size entry. The others give once, few or many, or a class for an expanded clone.

V	size	D	J	DNA	CDR3
TRBV5-1	.	.	TRBJ1-5	TGCGCCAGCAGCTTGATGTCGGGGGGAAGCAATCAGCCCCAGCATTTT	CASSLMSGGSNQPQHF
TRBV29-1	.	.	TRBJ2-1	TGCAGCGTTGATAAGGGCCAGGCAGCCTACAATGAGCAGTTCTTC	CSVDKGQAAYNEQFF
TRBV4-1	.	TRBD2	TRBJ2-6	TGCGCCAGCAGCCGATTTACTAGCGGGAGACTTTCTGGGGCCAACGTCCTGACTTTC	CASSRFTSGRLSGANVLTF
TRBV6-1	.	.	TRBJ1-4	TGTGCCAGCAGTTCCTACCGGGGGGCTAATGAAAAACTGTTTTTT	CASSSYRGANEKLFF
TRBV15	.	.	TRBJ2-7	TGTGCCACCAGCAGAGATTGGGAACCCTACGAGCAGTACTTC	CATSRDWEPYEQYF
TRBV9	.	.	TRBJ2-1	TGTGCCAGCAGCACGACCGGGACCGCTTACAATGAGCAGTTCTTC	CASSTTGTAYNEQFF
TRBV19	.	.	TRBJ1-3	TGTGCCAGTAGTATCCGAGACGGAAACACCATATATTTT	CASSIRDGNTIYF
TRBV19	few	.	TRBJ1-4	TGTGCCAGTAGTATCGGCCAGTATGAAAAACTGTTTTTT	CASSIGQYEKLFF
TRBV4-2	.	TRBD2	TRBJ2-1	TGTGCCAGCAGCCAAGATCCCTGGACTAGCGGACACTACAATGAGCAGTTCTTC	CASSQDPWTSGHYNEQFF
TRBV11-2	.	.	TRBJ2-7	TGTGCCAGCAGCTTAGTGCGTGGCCTCTACGAGCAGTACTTC	CASSLVRGLYEQYF
TRBV6-1	.	.	TRBJ1-5	TGTGCCAGCAGTGCCCGACAGGCCAATCAGCCCCAGCATTTT	CASSARQANQPQHF
TRBV6-5	.	TRBD2	TRBJ2-1	TGTGCCAGCAGGGCCACTAGCGGCTCCTACAATGAGCAGTTCTTC	CASRATSGSYNEQFF
TRBV7-9	few	.	TRBJ1-1	TGTGCCAGCAGCCGGGGGCCTGGGGGCACTGAAGCTTTCTTT	CASSRGPGGTEAFF
TRBV6-6	.	TRBD1	TRBJ1-1	TGTGCCAGCAGTCCTGGACAGGGGATCCCTGAAGCTTTCTTT	CASSPGQGIPEAFF
TRBV4-1	.	TRBD1	TRBJ1-4	TGCGCCAGCAGCCAAGAACAAGGACAGGGTAATGAAAAACTGTTTTTT	CASSQEQGQGNEKLFF
TRBV28	.	TRBD2	TRBJ2-1	TGTGCCAGCAGTTTACTAGCGGGTAGTTACAATGAGCAGTTCTTC	CASSLLAGSYNEQFF
TRBV5-1	.	TRBD1	TRBJ2-7	TGCGCCAGCAGCCGTCCAGGGGGCCCTCCTCACGGCGAGCAGTACTTC	CASSRPGGPPHGEQYF
TRBV7-3	.	.	TRBJ2-1	TGTGCCAGCAGCTTAACAGGAGGCCTTCCTGACAATGAGCAGTTCTTC	CASSLTGGLPDNEQFF
TRBV30	.	TRBD2	TRBJ2-7	TGTGCCTGGGGGGGACTAGCGGGAGGGTACTCCTACGAGCAGTACTTC	CAWGGLAGGYSYEQYF
TRBV29-1	.	.	TRBJ2-3	TGCAGCGTTGTCGGGCTTAGTGGGTGGGGGTTGAGGGATACGCAGTATTTT	CSVVGLSGWGLRDTQYF
TRBV19	.	TRBD1	TRBJ2-2	TGTGCCAGTAGGGGACAGGGGGCTAACACCGGGGAGCTGTTTTTT	CASRGQGANTGELFF
TRBV30	.	.	TRBJ1-6	TGTGCCTGGAGTGTATTGGTAACAGGCAATTCACCCCTCCACTTT	CAWSVLVTGNSPLHF
TRBV12-5	.	.	TRBJ2-1	TGTGCTAGTGGGGACAATGAGCAGTTCTTC	CASGDNEQFF
TRBV11-1	.	TRBD1	TRBJ2-1	TGTGCCAGCAGCTTAGGCACAGGGGGCGCGGAAGAGCAGTTCTTC	CASSLGTGGAEEQFF
TRBV7-9	.	.	TRBJ1-2	TGTGCCAGCAGCTTACCGGGGGGGTATGGCTACACCTTC	CASSLPGGYGYTF
TRBV28	.	.	TRBJ2-2	TGTGCCAGCAGTAACACCGGGGAGCTGTTTTTT	CASSNTGELFF
TRBV28	.	.	TRBJ1-1	TGTGCCAGCAGTACTCCCTGGGGCGCAAATCTATTCAACACTGAAGCTTTCTTT	CASSTPWGANLFNTEAFF
TRBV18	.	TRBD1	TRBJ2-6	TGTGCCAGCTCACCGTATCTTCTCGGGACAGGGACATCTGGGGCCAACGTCCTGACTTTC	CASSPYLLGTGTSGANVLTF
TRBV5-4	.	.	TRBJ1-1	TGTGCCAGCAGCTCGCCGCCAGGGAACACTGAAGCTTTCTTT	CASSSPPGNTEAFF
TRBV4-1	.	.	TRBJ1-5	TGCGCCAGCAGCCAAACAGCTTTAAATCAGCCCCAGCATTTT	CASSQTALNQPQHF
TRBV5-5	.	.	TRBJ1-1	TGTGCCAGCAGCTGGGGGAGGGCGCTGTCCCTGAACACTGAAGCTTTCTTT	CASSWGRALSLNTEAFF
TRBV4-1	once	.	TRBJ1-2	TGCGCCAGCAGCCGAACCTTGGGGGATGGCTACACCTTC	CASSRTLGDGYTF
TRBV28	.	.	TRBJ1-2	TGTGCCAGCAGCCCGGGCTCTGCTAACTATGGCTACACCTTC	CASSPGSANYGYTF
TRBV27	.	TRBD2	TRBJ2-7	TGTGCCAGCAGTTTCCACAGGACTAGCGGGAGAATTTCTTTTAGTGTTAACGAGCAGTACTTC	CASSFHRTSGRISFSVNEQYF
TRBV5-1	.	TRBD2	TRBJ2-7	TGCGCCAGCAGCACCTGGGGCGGGAGCTCCTACGAGCAGTACTTC	CASSTWGGSSYEQYF
TRBV5-6	once	.	TRBJ2-6	TGTGCCAGCAGCTTGGTCGGGGCGTCCGGGGCCAACGTCCTGACTTTC	CASSLVGASGANVLTF
TRBV5-1	.	.	TRBJ1-1	TGCGCCAGCAGCTTGGTCCGGGGGCGAGAGAACACTGAAGCTTTCTTT	CASSLVRGRENTEAFF
TRBV2	.	TRBD1	TRBJ1-1	TGTGCCAGAGCCGCCGCCGGGACAGGGGGACTGGAAGCTTTCTTT	CARAAAGTGGLEAFF
TRBV7-3	.	.	TRBJ2-3	TGTGCCAGCGGGGGCGGGAACACAGATACGCAGTATTTT	CASGGGNTDTQYF
TRBV6-1	once	.	TRBJ2-1	TGTGCCAGCAGTGAACGACAGGCCCTGAGTAGTGAGCAGTTCTTC	CASSERQALSSEQFF
TRBV7-9	.	.	TRBJ2-7	TGTGCCAGCAGCTTATTCTCAGGACAGCTTTCGGAGCAGTACTTC	CASSLFSGQLSEQYF
TRBV4-2	.	.	TRBJ2-1	TGTGCCAGCAGCCAACCCAGCTCCTACAATGAGCAGTTCTTC	CASSQPSSYNEQFF
TRBV11-2	few	.	TRBJ2-2	TGTGCCAGCAGCTTCGGAGTCGCGAACACCGGGGAGCTGTTTTTT	CASSFGVANTGELFF
TRBV11-3	.	.	TRBJ2-2	TGTGCCAGCAGCTTAGTCCTTTTTGGTTCAGGGGCCGGGGAGCTGTTTTTT	CASSLVLFGSGAGELFF
TRBV9	.	TRBD1	TRBJ1-4	TGTGCCAGCAGCGTAGACGCAGGGGGGCGCGGTGAAAAACTGTTTTTT	CASSVDAGGRGEKLFF
TRBV9	.	.	TRBJ2-2	TGTGCCAGCAGCGTAGCTTGGCGGGACACCGGGGAGCTGTTTTTT	CASSVAWRDTGELFF
TRBV13	.	.	TRBJ2-2	TGTGCCAGCAGGCGGGGTATCGACACCGGGGAGCTGTTTTTT	CASRRGIDTGELFF
TRBV28	.	.	TRBJ1-1	TGTGCCAGCGGTCCCCCCCCGGGTGCGGGGACTGAAGCTTTCTTT	CASGPPPGAGTEAFF
TRBV7-2	.	.	TRBJ2-1	TGTGCCAGCAGCTTAGCGTCGTCTCCTTCCTACAATGAGCAGTTCTTC	CASSLASSPSYNEQFF
TRBV29-1	.	.	TRBJ2-5	TGCAGCGTTAAGGGCGGGCCGGGAGAGACCCAGTACTTC	CSVKGGPGETQYF
TRBV5-8	.	TRBD1	TRBJ2-2	TGTGCCAGCAGCTTCACCCAATTCCGACAGGGTTGGCCCGGGGAGCTGTTTTTT	CASSFTQFRQGWPGELFF
TRBV11-2	.	.	TRBJ1-4	TGTGCCAGCAGCGGAGAACGGAGAACTAATGAAAAACTGTTTTTT	CASSGERRTNEKLFF
TRBV5-1	.	TRBD2	TRBJ2-1	TGCGCCAGCAGCTTGGGACTAGCGGCTCCCAATGAGCAGTTCTTC	CASSLGLAAPNEQFF
TRBV19	.	.	TRBJ2-5	TGTGCCAGTAGTATGGACGGCCAAGAGACCCAGTACTTC	CASSMDGQETQYF
TRBV2	.	TRBD2	TRBJ2-7	TGTGCCAGCAGTGGCCTAGCGGGCTCCTACGAGCAGTACTTC	CASSGLAGSYEQYF
TRBV2	.	.	TRBJ2-1	TGTGCCAGCAGTGTTACCCGCTCCTACAATGAGCAGTTCTTC	CASSVTRSYNEQFF
TRBV6-5	once	.	TRBJ2-5	TGTGCCAGCAGCGTCGGGACTCGGATCCAAGAGACCCAGTACTTC	CASSVGTRIQETQYF
TRBV27	.	.	TRBJ1-4	TGTGCCAGCAGTTACTCCGCAACTAATGAAAAACTGTTTTTT	CASSYSATNEKLFF
TRBV7-2	.	.	TRBJ2-7	TGTGCCAGCAGGACACCATTCTCTAACGAGCAGTACTTC	CASRTPFSNEQYF